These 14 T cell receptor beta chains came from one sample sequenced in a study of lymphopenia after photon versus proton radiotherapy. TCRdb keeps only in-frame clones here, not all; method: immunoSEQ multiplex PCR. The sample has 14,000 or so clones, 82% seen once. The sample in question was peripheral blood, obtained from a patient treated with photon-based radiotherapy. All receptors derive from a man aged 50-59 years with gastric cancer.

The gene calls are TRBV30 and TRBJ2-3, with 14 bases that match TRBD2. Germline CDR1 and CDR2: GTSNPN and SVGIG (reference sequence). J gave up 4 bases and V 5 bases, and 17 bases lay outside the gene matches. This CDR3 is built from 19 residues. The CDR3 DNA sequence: TGTGCCTGGGAACCGGGACTAGCGGGGGAATCTTCCCTGGCAGATACGCAGTATTTT. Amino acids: CAWEPGLAGESSLADTQYF.

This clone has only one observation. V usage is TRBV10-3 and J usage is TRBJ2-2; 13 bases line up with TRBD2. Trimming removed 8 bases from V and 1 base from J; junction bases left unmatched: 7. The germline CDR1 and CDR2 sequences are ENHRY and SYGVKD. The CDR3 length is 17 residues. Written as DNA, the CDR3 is TGTGCCATCGCTCCGGGACTAGCGGGGCTGAACACCGGGGAGCTGTTTTTT. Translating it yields CAIAPGLAGLNTGELFF.

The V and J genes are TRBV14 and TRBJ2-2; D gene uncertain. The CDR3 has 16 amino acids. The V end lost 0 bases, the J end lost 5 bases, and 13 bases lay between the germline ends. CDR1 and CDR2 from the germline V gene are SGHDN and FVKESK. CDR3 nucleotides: TGTGCCAGCAGCCAAGAGAAGCCGGATAAAACCGGGGAGCTGTTTTTT. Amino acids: CASSQEKPDKTGELFF.

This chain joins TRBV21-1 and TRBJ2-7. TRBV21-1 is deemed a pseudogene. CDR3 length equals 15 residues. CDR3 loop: CASSGFQVDSYEQYV. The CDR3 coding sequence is TGTGCCAGCAGCGGGTTTCAGGTGGATAGCTACGAGCAGTACGTC.

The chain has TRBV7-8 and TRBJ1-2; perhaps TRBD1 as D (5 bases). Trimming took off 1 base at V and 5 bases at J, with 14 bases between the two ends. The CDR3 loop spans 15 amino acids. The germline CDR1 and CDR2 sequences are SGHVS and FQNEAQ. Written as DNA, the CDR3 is TGTGCCAGCAGCTTAGATATCGGGGGGGGTTATGGCTACACCTTC. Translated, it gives CASSLDIGGGYGYTF.

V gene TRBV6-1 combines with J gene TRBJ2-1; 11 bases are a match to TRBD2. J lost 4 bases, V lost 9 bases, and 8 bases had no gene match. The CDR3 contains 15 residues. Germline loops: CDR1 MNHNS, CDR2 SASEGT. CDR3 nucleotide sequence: TGTGCCAGTCATAGACTAGCGGGACCTTACAATGAGCAGTTCTTC. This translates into CASHRLAGPYNEQFF.

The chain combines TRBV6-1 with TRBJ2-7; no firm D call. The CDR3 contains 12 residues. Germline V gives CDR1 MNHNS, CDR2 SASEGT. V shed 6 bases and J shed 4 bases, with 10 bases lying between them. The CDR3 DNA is TGTGCCAGCAGCCGGACCGCATACGAGCAGTACGTC. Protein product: CASSRTAYEQYV.

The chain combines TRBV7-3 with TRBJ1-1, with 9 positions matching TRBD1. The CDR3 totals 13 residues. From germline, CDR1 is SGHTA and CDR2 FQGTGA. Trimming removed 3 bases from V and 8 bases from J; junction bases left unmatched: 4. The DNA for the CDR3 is TGTGCCAGCAGCTTTGGGACAGGGTTCGAAGCTTTCTTT. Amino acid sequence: CASSFGTGFEAFF.

CDR3 in DNA: TGTGCCAGCTGCCCTAGCGGGGGGAGAGAGACCCAGTACTTC. The encoded protein is CASCPSGGRETQYF. The V call is TRBV28, the J call TRBJ2-5; 11 bases match TRBD2. Germline CDR1 is MDHEN and CDR2 is SYDVKM. Losses at the gene ends were 8 bases for V and 4 bases for J; bases not matched to a gene: 6. The CDR3 contains 14 residues.

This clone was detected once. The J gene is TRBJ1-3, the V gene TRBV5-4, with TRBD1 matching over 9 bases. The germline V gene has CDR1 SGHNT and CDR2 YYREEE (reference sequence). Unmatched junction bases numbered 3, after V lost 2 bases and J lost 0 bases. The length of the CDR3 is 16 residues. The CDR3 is CASSFGQGHSGNTIYF. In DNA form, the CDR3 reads TGTGCCAGCAGCTTCGGACAGGGGCACTCTGGAAACACCATATATTTT.

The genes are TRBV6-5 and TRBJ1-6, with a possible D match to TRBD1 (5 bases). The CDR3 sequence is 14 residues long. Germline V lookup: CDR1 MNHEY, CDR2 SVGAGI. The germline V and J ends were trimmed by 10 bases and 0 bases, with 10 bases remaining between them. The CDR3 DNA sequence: TGTGCCACCAGGGCGAGCTCCTATAATTCACCCCTCCACTTT. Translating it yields CATRASSYNSPLHF.

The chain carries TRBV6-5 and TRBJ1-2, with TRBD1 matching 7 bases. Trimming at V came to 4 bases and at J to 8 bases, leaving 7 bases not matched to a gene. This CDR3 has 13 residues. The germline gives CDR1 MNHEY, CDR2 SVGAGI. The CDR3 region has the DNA TGTGCCAGCAGTTTCGACAGGGCCGGAGGCTACACCTTC. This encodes CASSFDRAGGYTF.

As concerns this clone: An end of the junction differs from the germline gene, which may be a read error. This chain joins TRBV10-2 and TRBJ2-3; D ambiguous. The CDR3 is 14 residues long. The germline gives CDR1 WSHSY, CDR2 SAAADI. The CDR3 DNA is TGCGCCGGCAGTGATGGCGGATTAGTTAATACGCAGTATTTT. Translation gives CAGSDGGLVNTQYF.

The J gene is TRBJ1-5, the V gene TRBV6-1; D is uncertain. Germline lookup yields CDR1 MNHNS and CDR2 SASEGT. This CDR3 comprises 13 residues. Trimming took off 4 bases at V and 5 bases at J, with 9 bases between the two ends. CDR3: CASSGAPHQPQHF. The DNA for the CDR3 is TGTGCCAGCAGTGGGGCACCCCATCAGCCCCAGCATTTT.